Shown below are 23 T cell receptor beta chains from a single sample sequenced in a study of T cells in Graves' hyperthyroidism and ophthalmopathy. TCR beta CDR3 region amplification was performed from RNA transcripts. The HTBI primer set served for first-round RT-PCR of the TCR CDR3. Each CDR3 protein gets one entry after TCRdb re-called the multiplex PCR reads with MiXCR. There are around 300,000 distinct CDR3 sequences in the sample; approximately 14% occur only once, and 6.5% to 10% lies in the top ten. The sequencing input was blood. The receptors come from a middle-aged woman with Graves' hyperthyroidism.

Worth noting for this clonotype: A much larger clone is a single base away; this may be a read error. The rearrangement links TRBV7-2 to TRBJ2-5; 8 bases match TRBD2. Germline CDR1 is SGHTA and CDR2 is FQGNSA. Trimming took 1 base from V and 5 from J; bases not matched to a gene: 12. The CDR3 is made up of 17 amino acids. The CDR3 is CASSLVAGGPRRETQYF. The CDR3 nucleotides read TGTGCCAGCAGCTTAGTGGCGGGGGGCCCCCGGCGGGAGACCCAGTACTTC.

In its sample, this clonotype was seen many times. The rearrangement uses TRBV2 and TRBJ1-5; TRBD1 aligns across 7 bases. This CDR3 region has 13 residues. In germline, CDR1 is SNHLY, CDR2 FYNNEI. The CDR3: CGGAKGANQPQHF. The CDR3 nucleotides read TGTGGGGGAGCCAAGGGGGCGAATCAGCCCCAGCATTTT.

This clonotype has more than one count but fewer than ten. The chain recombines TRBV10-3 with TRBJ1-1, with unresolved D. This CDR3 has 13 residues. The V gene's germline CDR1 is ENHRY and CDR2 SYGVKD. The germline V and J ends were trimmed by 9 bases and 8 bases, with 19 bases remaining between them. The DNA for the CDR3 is TGTGCCATGACTCCGGGCCGGCAACGCGAAGCTTTCTTT. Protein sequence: CAMTPGRQREAFF.

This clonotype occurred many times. The CDR3 DNA reads as TGTGCCAGCAGCCAAGCGGTACAAGAGACCCAGTACTTC. Translation: CASSQAVQETQYF. The chain couples TRBV5-8 to TRBJ2-5; weak D call: TRBD2 (5 bases). V was shortened by 4 bases and J by 2 bases, with 9 bases between the two germline ends. Germline values: CDR1 SGHTS, CDR2 YDEGEE. There are 13 residues in the CDR3.

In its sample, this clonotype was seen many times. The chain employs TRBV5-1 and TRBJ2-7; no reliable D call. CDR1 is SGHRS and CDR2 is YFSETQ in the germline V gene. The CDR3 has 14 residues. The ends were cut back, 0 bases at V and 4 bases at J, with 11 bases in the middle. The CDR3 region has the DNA TGCGCCAGCAGCTTGGAGCCACTTCAATACGAGCAGTACTTC. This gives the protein CASSLEPLQYEQYF. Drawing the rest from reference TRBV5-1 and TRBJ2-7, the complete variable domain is KAGVTQTPRYLIKTRGQQVTLSCSPISGHRSVSWYQQTPGQGLQFLFEYFSETQRNKGNFPGRFSGRQFSNSRSEMNVSTLELGDSALYLCASSLEPLQYEQYFGPGTRLTVT.

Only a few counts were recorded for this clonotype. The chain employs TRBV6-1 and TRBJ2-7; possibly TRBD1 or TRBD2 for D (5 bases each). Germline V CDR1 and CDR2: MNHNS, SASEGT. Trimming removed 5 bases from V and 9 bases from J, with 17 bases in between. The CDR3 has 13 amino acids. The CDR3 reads CASSRDGSLGQYF. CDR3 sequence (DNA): TGTGCCAGCAGTAGGGACGGTAGCTTGGGGCAGTACTTC.

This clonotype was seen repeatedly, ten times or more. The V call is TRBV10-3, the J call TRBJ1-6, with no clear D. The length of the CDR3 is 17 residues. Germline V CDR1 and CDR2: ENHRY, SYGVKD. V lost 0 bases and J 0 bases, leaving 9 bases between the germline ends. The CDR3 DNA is TGTGCCATCAGTGAGTCGCCAGTCCGCTCCTATAATTCACCCCTCCACTTT. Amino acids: CAISESPVRSYNSPLHF.

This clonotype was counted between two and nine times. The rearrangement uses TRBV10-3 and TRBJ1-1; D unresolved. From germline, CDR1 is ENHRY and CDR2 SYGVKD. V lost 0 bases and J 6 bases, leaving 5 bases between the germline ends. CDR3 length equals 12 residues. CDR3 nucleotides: TGTGCCATCAGTGAGTCGACCTCTGAAGCTTTCTTT. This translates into CAISESTSEAFF.

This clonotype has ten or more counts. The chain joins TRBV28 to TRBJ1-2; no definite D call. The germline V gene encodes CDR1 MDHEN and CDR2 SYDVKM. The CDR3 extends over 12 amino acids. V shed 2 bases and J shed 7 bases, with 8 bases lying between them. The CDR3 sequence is CASSLARCGYTF. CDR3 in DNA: TGTGCCAGCAGTTTAGCCCGCTGTGGCTACACCTTC.

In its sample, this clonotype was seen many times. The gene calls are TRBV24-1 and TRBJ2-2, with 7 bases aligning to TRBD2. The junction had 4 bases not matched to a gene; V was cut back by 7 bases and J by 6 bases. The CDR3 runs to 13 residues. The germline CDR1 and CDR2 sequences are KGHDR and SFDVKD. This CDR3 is CATSRTRSGELFF. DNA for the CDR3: TGTGCCACCAGCAGGACTAGGTCCGGGGAGCTGTTTTTT.

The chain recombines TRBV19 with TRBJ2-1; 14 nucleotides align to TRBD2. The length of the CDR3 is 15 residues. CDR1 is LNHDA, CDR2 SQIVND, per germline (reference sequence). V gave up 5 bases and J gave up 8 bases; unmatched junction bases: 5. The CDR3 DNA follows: TGTGCCAGTAGTTCGTGGACTAGCGGGAGGCATGAGCAGTTCTTC. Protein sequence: CASSSWTSGRHEQFF. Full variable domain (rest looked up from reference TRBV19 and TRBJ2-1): DGGITQSPKYLFRKEGQNVTLSCEQNLNHDAMYWYRQDPGQGLRLIYYSQIVNDFQKGDIAEGYSVSREKKESFPLTVTSAQKNPTAFYLCASSSWTSGRHEQFFGPGTRLTVL.

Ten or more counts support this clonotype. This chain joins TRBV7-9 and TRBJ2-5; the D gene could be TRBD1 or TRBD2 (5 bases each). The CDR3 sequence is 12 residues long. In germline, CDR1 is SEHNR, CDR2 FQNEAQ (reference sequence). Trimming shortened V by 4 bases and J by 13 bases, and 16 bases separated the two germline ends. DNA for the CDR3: TGTGCCAGCAGCTCCGGGACGGCCATTGGGTACTTC. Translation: CASSSGTAIGYF. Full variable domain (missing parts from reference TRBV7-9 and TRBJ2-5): DTGVSQNPRHKITKRGQNVTFRCDPISEHNRLYWYRQTLGQGPEFLTYFQNEAQLEKSRLLSDRFSAERPKGSFSTLEIQRTEQGDSAMYLCASSSGTAIGYFGPGTRLLVL.

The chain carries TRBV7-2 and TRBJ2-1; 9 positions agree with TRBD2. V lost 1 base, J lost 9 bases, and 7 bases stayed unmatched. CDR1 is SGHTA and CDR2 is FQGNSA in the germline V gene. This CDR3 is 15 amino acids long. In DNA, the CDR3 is TGTGCCAGCAGCTTAGTTGCGGGGGGGGGGGGTGAGCAGTTCTTC. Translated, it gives CASSLVAGGGGEQFF.

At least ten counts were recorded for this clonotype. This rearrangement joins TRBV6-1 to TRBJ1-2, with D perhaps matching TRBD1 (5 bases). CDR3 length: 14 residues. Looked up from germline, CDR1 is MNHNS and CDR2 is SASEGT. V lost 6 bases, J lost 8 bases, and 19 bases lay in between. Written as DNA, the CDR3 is TGTGCCAGCAGCCGTAGGGACCGCGCGGGGGGCTACACCTTC. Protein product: CASSRRDRAGGYTF.

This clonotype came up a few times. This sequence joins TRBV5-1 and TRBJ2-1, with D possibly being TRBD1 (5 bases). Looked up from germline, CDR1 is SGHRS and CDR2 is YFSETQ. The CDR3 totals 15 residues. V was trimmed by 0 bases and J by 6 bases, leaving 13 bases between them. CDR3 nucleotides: TGCGCCAGCAGCTTGGTCGTACGGCAGGGCAATGAGCAGTTCTTC. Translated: CASSLVVRQGNEQFF.

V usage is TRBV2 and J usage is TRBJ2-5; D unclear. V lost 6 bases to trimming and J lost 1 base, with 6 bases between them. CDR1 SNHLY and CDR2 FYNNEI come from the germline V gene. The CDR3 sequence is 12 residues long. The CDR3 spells CASRGVQETQYF. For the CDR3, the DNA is TGTGCCAGCAGGGGCGTCCAAGAGACCCAGTACTTC.

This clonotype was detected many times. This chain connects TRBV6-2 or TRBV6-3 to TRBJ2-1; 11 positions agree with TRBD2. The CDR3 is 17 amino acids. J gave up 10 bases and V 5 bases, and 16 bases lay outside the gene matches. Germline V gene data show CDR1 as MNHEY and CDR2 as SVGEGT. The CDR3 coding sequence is TGTGCCAGCAGTCGATCGGGACTAGCGGAAGGTTCTCGAGAGCAGTTCTTC. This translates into CASSRSGLAEGSREQFF.

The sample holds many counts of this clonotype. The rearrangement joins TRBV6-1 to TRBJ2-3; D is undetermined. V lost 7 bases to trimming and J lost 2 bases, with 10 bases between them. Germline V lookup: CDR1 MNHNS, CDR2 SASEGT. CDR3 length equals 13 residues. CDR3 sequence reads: CASTGPVTDTQYF. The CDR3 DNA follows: TGTGCCAGCACCGGCCCTGTCACAGATACGCAGTATTTT.

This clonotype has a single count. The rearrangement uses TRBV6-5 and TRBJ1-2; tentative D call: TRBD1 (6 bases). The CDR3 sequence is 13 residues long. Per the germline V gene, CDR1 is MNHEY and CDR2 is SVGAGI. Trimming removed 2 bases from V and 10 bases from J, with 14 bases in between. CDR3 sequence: CASSYIRGRAYTF. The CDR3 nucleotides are TGTGCCAGCAGTTACATCAGGGGACGTGCCTACACCTTC.

CDR3 nucleotide sequence: TGTGCCAGCAGCCCCCAGGGGAATTCTAACTATGGCTACACCTTC. This sequence encodes CASSPQGNSNYGYTF. This chain connects TRBV9 to TRBJ1-2, with D perhaps TRBD1 (6 bases). CDR1 is SGDLS and CDR2 is YYNGEE in the germline V gene. Trimming shortened V by 4 bases and J by 0 bases, and 13 bases separated the two germline ends. The CDR3 has 15 residues.

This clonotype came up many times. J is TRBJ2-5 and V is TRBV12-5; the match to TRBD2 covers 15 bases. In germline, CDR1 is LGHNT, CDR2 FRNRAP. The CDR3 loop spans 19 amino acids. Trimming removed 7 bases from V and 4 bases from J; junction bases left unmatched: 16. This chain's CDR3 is CASAPRRTSGRADGETQYF. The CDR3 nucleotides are TGTGCTAGTGCCCCAAGGAGGACTAGCGGGAGGGCCGATGGAGAGACCCAGTACTTC.

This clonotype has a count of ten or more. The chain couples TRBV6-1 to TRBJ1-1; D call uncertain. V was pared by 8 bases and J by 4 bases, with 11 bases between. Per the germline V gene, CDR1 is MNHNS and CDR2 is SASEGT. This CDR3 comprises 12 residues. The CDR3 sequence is CASGRGSTEAFF. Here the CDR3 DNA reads TGTGCCAGCGGTCGCGGGAGCACTGAAGCTTTCTTT.

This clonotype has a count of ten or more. CDR3 sequence: CASSYGTSGRDEQFF. The CDR3 DNA reads TGTGCCAGCAGCTACGGGACTAGCGGGAGGGATGAGCAGTTCTTC. V is TRBV7-9 and J is TRBJ2-1; 16 nucleotides match TRBD2. With 4 bases clipped from V and 8 bases from J, the junction kept 2 bases outside the gene matches. The CDR3 loop spans 15 amino acids. Germline V gene lookup returns CDR1 SEHNR and CDR2 FQNEAQ (reference sequence).